The T cell receptor (beta chain) under discussion was sequenced for a study of T cell responses to AZD1222 COVID-19 vaccine. Sequencing used immunoSEQ multiplex PCR; TCRdb keeps in-frame clones, though not all of them. The profile shows 150,000 or so clones, roughly 89% of them singletons. The J segment lost 6 bases and the V segment lost 3 bases, leaving 3 bases of the junction unmatched. This CDR3 region has 15 residues. Germline CDR1 reads MNHEY; CDR2 reads SMNVEV (reference sequence). The chain recombines TRBV27 with TRBJ2-1; 12 bases fit TRBD2. The receptor was isolated from an adult in good health. Sequencing used peripheral blood, obtained on day 0 of AZD1222 vaccination. CDR3 DNA sequence: TGTGCCAGCAGTTTCCTAGCGGGGGGGGGCAATGAGCAGTTCTTC. Its translation: CASSFLAGGGNEQFF.